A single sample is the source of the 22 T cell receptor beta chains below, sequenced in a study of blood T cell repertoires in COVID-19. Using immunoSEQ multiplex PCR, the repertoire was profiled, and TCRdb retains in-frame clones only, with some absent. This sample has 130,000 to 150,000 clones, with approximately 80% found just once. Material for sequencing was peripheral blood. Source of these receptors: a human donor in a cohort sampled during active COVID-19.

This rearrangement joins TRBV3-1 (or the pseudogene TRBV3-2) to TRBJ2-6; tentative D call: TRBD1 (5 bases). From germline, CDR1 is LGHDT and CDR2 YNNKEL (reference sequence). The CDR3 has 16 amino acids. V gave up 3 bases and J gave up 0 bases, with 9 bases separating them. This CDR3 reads CASSHLRVSGANVLTF. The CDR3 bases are TGTGCCAGCAGCCACCTCAGGGTCTCTGGGGCCAACGTCCTGACTTTC.

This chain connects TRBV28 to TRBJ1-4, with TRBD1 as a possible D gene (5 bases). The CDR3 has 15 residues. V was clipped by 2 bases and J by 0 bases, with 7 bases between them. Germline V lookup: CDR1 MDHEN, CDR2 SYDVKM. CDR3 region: CASSLPGATNEKLFF. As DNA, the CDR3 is TGTGCCAGCAGTTTACCGGGGGCAACTAATGAAAAACTGTTTTTT.

In DNA, the CDR3 is TGTGCCTGGAGAGGGGGTCGTCGGGACTACGAGCAGTACTTC. Translation gives CAWRGGRRDYEQYF. V and J are TRBV30 and TRBJ2-7; D might be TRBD1 (6 bases). CDR3 length: 14 amino acids. Between the trimmed V and J ends, which lost 3 bases and 3 bases, there was a span of 15 bases. CDR1 and CDR2 (germline): GTSNPN, SVGIG (reference sequence).

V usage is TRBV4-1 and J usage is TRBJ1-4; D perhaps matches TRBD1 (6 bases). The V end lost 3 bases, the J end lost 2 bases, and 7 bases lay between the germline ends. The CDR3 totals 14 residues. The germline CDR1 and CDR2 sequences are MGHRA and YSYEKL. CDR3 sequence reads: CASSQRGTNEKLFF. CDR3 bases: TGCGCCAGCAGCCAGAGGGGGACTAATGAAAAACTGTTTTTT.

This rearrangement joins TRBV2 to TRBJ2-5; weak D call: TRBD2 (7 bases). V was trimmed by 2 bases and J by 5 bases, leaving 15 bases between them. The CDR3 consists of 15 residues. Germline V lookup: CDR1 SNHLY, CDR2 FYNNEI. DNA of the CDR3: TGTGCCAGCAGTGAACCGGGGGGCCTCCCCGAGACCCAGTACTTC. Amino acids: CASSEPGGLPETQYF.

CDR3: CASSWGDRNTEAFF. CDR3 sequence (DNA): TGTGCCAGTAGTTGGGGCGACAGGAACACTGAAGCTTTCTTT. This chain connects TRBV19 to TRBJ1-1; the D gene is possibly TRBD1 (5 bases). Germline lookup yields CDR1 LNHDA and CDR2 SQIVND (reference sequence). This CDR3 is built from 14 residues. V lost 5 bases and J 1 base, leaving 11 bases between the germline ends.

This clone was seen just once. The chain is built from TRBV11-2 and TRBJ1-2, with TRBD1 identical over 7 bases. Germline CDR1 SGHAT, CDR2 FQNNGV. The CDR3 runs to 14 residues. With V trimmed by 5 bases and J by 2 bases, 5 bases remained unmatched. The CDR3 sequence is CASSRTQGNYGYTF. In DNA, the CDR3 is TGTGCCAGCAGCCGAACACAGGGGAACTATGGCTACACCTTC.

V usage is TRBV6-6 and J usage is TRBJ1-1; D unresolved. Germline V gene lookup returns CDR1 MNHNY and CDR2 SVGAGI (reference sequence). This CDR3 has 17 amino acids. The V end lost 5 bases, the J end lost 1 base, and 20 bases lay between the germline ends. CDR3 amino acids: CASSPIRRGLGNTEAFF. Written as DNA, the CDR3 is TGTGCCAGCAGTCCCATTAGACGGGGTCTCGGGAACACTGAAGCTTTCTTT.

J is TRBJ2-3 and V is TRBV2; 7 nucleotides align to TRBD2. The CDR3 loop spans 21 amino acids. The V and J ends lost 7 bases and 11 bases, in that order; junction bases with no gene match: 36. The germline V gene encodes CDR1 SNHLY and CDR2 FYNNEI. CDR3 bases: TGTGCCAGCACATACCCTTCCCCTCCCCCCCCCGGGACTACCATCCTCTCATTGCAGTATTTT. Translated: CASTYPSPPPPGTTILSLQYF.

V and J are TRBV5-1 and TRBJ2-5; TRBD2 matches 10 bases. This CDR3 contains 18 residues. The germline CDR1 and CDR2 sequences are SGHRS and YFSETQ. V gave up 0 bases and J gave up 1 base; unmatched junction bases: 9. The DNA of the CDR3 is TGCGCCAGCAGCTTGGAACTAGCGGGGAGCGTTACCCAAGAGACCCAGTACTTC. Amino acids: CASSLELAGSVTQETQYF.

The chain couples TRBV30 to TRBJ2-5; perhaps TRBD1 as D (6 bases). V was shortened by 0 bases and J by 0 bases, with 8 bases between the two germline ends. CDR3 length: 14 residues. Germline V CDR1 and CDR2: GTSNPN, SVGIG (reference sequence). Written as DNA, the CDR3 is TGTGCCTGGAGTGTCGGACAGAACCAAGAGACCCAGTACTTC. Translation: CAWSVGQNQETQYF.

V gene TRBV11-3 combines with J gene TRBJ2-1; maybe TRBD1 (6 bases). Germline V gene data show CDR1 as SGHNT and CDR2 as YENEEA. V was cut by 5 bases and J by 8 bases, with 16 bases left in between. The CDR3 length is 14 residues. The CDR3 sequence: CASSRDMYQDEQFF. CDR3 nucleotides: TGTGCCAGCAGCCGGGACATGTATCAAGATGAGCAGTTCTTC.

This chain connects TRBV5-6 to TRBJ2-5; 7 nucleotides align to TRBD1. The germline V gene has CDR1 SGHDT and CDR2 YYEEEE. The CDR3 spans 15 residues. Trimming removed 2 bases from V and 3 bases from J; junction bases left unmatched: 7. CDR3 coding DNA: TGTGCCAGCAGCTTACAGGGGATGGGGAAAGAGACCCAGTACTTC. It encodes CASSLQGMGKETQYF. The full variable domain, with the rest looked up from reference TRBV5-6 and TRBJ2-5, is DAGVTQSPTHLIKTRGQQVTLRCSPKSGHDTVSWYQQALGQGPQFIFQYYEEEERQRGNFPDRFSGHQFPNYSSELNVNALLLGDSALYLCASSLQGMGKETQYFGPGTRLLVL.

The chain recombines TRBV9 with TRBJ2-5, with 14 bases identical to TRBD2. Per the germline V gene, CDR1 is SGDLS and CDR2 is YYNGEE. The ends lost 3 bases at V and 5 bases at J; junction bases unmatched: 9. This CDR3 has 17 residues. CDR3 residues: CASSGGTSGGSQETQYF. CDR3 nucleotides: TGTGCCAGCAGCGGAGGGACTAGCGGGGGAAGTCAGGAGACCCAGTACTTC.

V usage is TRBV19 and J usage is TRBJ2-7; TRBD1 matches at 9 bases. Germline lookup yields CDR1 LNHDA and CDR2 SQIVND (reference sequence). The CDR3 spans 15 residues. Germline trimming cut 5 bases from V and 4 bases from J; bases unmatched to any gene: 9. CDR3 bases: TGTGCCAGTAGTCGAGGGACAGGGAGGATGTACGAGCAGTACTTC. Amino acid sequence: CASSRGTGRMYEQYF.

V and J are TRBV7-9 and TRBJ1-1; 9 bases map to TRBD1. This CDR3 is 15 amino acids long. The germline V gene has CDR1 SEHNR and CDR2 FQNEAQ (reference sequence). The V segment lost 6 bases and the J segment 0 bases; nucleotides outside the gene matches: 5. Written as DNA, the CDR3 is TGTGCCAGCAGGGCCGGGACAGGGTTGAACACTGAAGCTTTCTTT. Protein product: CASRAGTGLNTEAFF.

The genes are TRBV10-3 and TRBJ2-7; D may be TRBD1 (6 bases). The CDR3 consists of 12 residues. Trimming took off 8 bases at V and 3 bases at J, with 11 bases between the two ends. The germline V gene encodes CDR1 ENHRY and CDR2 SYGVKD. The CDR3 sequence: CAIAEQGYEQYF. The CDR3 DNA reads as TGTGCCATCGCGGAACAGGGCTACGAGCAGTACTTC.

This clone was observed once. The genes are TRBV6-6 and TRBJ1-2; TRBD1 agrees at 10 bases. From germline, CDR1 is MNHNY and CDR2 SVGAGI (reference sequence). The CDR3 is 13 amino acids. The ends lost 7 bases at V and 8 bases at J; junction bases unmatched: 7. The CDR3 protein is CASTETGGEGYTF. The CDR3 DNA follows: TGTGCCAGCACTGAGACAGGGGGCGAGGGCTACACCTTC.

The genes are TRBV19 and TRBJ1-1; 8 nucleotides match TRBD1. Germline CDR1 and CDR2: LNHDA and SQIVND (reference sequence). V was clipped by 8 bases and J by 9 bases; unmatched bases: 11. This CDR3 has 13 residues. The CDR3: CASLPGGTSKAFF. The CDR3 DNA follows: TGTGCCAGTCTACCAGGGGGCACGTCTAAAGCTTTCTTT. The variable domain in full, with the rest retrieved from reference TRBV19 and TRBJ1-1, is DGGITQSPKYLFRKEGQNVTLSCEQNLNHDAMYWYRQDPGQGLRLIYYSQIVNDFQKGDIAEGYSVSREKKESFPLTVTSAQKNPTAFYLCASLPGGTSKAFFGQGTRLTVV.

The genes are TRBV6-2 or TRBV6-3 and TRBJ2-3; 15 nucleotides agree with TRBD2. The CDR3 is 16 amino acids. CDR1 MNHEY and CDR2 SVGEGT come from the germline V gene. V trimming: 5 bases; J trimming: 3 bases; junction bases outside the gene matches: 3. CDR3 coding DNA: TGTGCCAGCAGTAAGGGACTAGCGGGGGGAACAGATACGCAGTATTTT. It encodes CASSKGLAGGTDTQYF.

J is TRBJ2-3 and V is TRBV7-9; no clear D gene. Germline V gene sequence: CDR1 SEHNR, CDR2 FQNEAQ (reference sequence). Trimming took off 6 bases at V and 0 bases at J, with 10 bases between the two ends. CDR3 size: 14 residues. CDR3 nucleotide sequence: TGTGCCAGCAGTCTAACCATTAGCACAGATACGCAGTATTTT. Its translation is CASSLTISTDTQYF.

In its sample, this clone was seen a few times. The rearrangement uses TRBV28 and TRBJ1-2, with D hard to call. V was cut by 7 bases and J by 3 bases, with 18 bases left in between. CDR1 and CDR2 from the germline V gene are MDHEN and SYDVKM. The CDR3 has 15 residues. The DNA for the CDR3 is TGTGCCAGCAAAATTTCCGGGGAAAGTTACTATGGCTACACCTTC. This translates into CASKISGESYYGYTF.